This T cell receptor (beta chain) was identified in a study of cytomegalovirus exposure and HLA in healthy donors. Overall study: The 100 to 150 validation repertoires were reported in a later analysis to have been generated on the same platform as the roughly 700 first-cohort repertoires. General observations from the study: The study recorded 160 or so TCR beta chains that were cytomegalovirus-associated. In vitro checks showed that a few CMV-associated chains really do target CMV antigens.

The CDR3 covers 14 residues. V trimming: 5 bases; J trimming: 11 bases; junction bases outside the gene matches: 11. In germline, CDR1 is SGHAT, CDR2 FQNNGV. Here immunoSEQ multiplex PCR was the method, and the copy in TCRdb shows in-frame clones only, minus some. Among 150,000 or so clones listed, roughly 87% were seen once. Remarks on this clone: Its antigen is unidentified.

The sequenced material came from PBMCs. The rearrangement links TRBV11-2 to TRBJ1-2; 10 nucleotides agree with TRBD1. The receptor was derived from a woman aged 18-29 years in good health and CMV-seronegative. The chain's CDR3 is CASSPTGGGFGYTF. CDR3 in DNA: TGTGCCAGCAGCCCGACAGGGGGCGGTTTCGGGTACACCTTC.